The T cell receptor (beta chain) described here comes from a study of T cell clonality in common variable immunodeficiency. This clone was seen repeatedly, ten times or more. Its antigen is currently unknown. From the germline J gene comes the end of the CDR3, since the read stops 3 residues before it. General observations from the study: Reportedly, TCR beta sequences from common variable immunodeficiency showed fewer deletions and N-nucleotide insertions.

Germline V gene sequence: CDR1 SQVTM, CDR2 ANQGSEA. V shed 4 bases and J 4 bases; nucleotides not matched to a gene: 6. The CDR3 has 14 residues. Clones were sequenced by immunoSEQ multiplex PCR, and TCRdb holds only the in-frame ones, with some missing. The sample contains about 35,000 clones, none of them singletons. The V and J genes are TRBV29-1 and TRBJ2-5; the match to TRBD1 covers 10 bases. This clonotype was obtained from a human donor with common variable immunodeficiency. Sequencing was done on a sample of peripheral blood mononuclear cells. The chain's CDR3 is CSVAVTGGRETQYF. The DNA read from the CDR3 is TGCAGCGTTGCAGTGACAGGGGGCAGAGAGACC.